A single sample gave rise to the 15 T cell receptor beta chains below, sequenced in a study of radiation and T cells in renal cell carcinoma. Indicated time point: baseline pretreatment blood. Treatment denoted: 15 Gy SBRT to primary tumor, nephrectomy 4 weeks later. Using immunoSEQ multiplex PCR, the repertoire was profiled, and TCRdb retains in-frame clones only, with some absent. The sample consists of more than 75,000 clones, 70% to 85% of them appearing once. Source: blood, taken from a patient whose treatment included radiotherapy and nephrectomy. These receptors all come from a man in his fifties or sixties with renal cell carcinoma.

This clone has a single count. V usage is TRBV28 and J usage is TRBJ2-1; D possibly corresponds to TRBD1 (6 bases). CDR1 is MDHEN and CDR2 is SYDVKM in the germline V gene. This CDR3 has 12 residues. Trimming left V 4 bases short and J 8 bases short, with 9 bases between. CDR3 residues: CASSSRGYEQFF. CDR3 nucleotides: TGTGCCAGCAGTTCAAGGGGGTATGAGCAGTTCTTC.

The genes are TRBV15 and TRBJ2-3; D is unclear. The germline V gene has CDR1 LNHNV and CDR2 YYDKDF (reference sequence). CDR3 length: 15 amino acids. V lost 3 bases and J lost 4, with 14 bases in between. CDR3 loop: CATSRDVARADTQYF. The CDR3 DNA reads TGTGCCACCAGCAGGGACGTAGCTCGTGCAGATACGCAGTATTTT. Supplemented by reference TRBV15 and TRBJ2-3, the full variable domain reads DAMVIQNPRYQVTQFGKPVTLSCSQTLNHNVMYWYQQKSSQAPKLLFHYYDKDFNNEADTPDNFQSRRPNTSFCFLDIRSPGLGDTAMYLCATSRDVARADTQYFGPGTRLTVL.

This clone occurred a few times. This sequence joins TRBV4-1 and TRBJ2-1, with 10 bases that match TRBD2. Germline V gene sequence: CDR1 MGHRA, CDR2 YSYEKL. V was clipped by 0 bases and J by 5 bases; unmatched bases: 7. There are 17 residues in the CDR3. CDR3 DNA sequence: TGCGCCAGCAGCCAAGATCCTACAGCGGGAGGGAACAATGAGCAGTTCTTC. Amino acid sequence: CASSQDPTAGGNNEQFF.

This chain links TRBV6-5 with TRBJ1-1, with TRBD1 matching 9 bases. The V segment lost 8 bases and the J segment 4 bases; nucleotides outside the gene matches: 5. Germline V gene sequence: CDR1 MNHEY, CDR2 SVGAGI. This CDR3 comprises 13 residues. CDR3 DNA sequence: TGTGCCAGCCTACAGGGGGCAGGCACTGAAGCTTTCTTT. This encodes CASLQGAGTEAFF.

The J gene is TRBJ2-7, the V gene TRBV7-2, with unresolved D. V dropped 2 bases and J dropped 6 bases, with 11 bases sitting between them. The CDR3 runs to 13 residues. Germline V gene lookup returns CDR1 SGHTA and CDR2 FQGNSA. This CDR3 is CASSLIERGEQYF. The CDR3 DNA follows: TGTGCCAGCAGCTTAATCGAGAGAGGCGAGCAGTACTTC.

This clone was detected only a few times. CDR3 loop: CASSSGLEQFF. CDR3 DNA sequence: TGTGCCAGCAGTTCGGGTCTGGAGCAGTTCTTC. The V call is TRBV7-6, the J call TRBJ2-1; D is unclear. The CDR3 runs 11 residues. From germline, CDR1 is SGHVS and CDR2 FNYEAQ. V was shortened by 6 bases and J by 10 bases, with 10 bases between the two germline ends.

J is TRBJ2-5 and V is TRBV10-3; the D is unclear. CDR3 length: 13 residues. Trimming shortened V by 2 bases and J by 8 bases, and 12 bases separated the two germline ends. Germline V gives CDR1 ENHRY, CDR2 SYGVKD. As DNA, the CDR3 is TGTGCCATCAGTGAGCTTCGGTCCGACACCCAGTACTTC. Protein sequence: CAISELRSDTQYF.

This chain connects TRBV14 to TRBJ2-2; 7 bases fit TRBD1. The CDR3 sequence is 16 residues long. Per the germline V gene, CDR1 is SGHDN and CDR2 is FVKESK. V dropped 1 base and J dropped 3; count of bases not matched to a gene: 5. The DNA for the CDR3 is TGTGCCAGCAGCCAAGGACAGGGCAGGTACACCGGGGAGCTGTTTTTT. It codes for CASSQGQGRYTGELFF.

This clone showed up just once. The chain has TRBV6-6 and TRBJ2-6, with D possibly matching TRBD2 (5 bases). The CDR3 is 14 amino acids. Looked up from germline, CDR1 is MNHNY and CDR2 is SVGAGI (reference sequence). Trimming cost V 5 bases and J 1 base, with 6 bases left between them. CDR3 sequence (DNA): TGTGCCAGCAGTCGACTATCTGGGGCCAACGTCCTGACTTTC. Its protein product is CASSRLSGANVLTF.

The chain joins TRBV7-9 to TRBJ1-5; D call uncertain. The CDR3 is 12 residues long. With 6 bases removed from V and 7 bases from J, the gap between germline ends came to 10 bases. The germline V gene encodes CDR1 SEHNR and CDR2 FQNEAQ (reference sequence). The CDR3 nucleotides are TGTGCCAGCAGTCTCGACCAACAGCCCCAGCATTTT. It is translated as CASSLDQQPQHF. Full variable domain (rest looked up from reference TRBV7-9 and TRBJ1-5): DTGVSQNPRHKITKRGQNVTFRCDPISEHNRLYWYRQTLGQGPEFLTYFQNEAQLEKSRLLSDRFSAERPKGSFSTLEIQRTEQGDSAMYLCASSLDQQPQHFGDGTRLSIL.

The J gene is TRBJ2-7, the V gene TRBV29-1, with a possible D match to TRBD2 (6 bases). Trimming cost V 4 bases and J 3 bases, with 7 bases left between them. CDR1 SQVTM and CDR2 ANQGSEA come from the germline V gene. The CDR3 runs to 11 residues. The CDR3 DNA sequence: TGCAGCGTTGGGGGGGTCTACGAGCAGTACTTC. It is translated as CSVGGVYEQYF.

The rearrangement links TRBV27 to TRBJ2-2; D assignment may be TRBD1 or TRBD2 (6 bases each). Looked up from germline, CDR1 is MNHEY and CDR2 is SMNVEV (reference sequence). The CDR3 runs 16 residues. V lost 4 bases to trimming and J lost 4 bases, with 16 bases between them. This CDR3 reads CASSSPSRDITGELFF. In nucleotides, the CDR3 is TGTGCCAGCAGTTCGCCCTCGCGGGACATCACCGGGGAGCTGTTTTTT.

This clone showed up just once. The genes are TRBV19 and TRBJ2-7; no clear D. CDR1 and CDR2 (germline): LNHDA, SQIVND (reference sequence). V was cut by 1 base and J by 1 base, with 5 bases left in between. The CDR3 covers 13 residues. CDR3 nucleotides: TGTGCCAGTAGTATAGCCCAGTCCTACGAGCAGTACTTC. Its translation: CASSIAQSYEQYF.

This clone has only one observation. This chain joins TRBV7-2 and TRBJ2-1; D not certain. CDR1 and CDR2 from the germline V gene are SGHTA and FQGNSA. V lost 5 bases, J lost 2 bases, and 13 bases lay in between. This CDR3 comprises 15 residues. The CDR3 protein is CASSPTARPYNEQFF. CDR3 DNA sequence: TGTGCCAGCAGCCCCACGGCGCGACCCTACAATGAGCAGTTCTTC.

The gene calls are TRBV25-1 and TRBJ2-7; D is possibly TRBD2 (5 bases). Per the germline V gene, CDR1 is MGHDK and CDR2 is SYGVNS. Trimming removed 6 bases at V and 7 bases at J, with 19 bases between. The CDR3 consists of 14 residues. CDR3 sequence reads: CASRTIGSTGEQYF. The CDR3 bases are TGTGCCAGCAGGACAATTGGGAGCACGGGGGAGCAGTACTTC.